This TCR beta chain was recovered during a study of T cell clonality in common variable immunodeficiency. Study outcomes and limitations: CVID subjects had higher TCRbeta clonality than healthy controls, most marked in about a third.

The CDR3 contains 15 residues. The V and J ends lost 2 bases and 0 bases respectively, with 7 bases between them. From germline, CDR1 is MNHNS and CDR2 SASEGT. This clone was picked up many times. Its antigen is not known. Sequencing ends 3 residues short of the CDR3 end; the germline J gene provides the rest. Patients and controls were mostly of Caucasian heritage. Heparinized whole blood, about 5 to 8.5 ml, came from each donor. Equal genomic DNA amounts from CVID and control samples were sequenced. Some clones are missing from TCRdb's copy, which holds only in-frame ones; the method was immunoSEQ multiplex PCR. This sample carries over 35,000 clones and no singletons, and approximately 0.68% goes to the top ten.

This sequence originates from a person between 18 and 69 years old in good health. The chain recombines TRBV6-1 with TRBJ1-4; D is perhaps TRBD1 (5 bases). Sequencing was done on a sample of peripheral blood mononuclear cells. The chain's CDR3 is CASSERQPTNEKLFF. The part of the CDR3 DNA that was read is TGTGCCAGCAGTGAAAGACAGCCAACTAATGAAAAA.